Presented here are 32 T cell receptor beta chains from one specimen sequenced in a study of shared clonotypes between healthy human individuals. The method was immunoSEQ multiplex PCR; TCRdb's version includes in-frame clones alone and lacks a portion of them. The sample includes roughly 2.2 million clones, 85% to 95% of them seen just once. Sample: naive CD4+ T cells from PBMCs. Subset indicated: CD45RA+ positively selected. These TCRs come from a man aged 18 to 30 in good health. Some clones in this sample may be carry-over from other donors' samples.

The chain recombines TRBV2 with TRBJ2-7; the D gene could be TRBD1 or TRBD2 (5 bases each). Germline values: CDR1 SNHLY, CDR2 FYNNEI. V was cut by 6 bases and J by 2 bases, with 23 bases left in between. This CDR3 is 17 amino acids long. The CDR3 region has the DNA TGTGCCAGCAGCCCGATGGGGACGGAACCTCTCGCCTACGAGCAGTACTTC. This codes for CASSPMGTEPLAYEQYF.

This clone was detected only once. The chain combines TRBV9 with TRBJ2-2; D gene ambiguous. Between the trimmed V and J ends, which lost 0 bases and 8 bases, there was a span of 8 bases. The CDR3 loop spans 13 amino acids. In germline, CDR1 is SGDLS, CDR2 YYNGEE. CDR3 bases: TGTGCCAGCAGCGTAGTCGTTATTGGGGAGCTGTTTTTT. It translates to CASSVVVIGELFF.

The rearrangement joins TRBV4-3 to TRBJ2-5; a possible D gene is TRBD1 (6 bases). Trimming stripped 3 bases from V and 4 bases from J, with 12 bases between. CDR3 length: 14 amino acids. Germline V gene lookup returns CDR1 LGHNA and CDR2 YSLEER. The CDR3 sequence is CASSHTGTPETQYF. The CDR3 bases are TGCGCCAGCAGCCACACAGGGACCCCAGAGACCCAGTACTTC.

V usage is TRBV9 and J usage is TRBJ1-2; no definite D call. Germline values: CDR1 SGDLS, CDR2 YYNGEE. This CDR3 spans 16 amino acids. V was shortened by 0 bases and J by 8 bases, with 20 bases between the two germline ends. Here the CDR3 DNA reads TGTGCCAGCAGCGTAGTAACGGTCCCTAGGTGGTGGGGCTACACCTTC. Translation gives CASSVVTVPRWWGYTF.

The V gene is TRBV5-8, the J gene TRBJ1-1; no firm D call. The V end was cut by 5 bases, the J end by 1 base, with 9 bases between. The CDR3 spans 13 residues. CDR1 SGHTS and CDR2 YDEGEE come from the germline V gene. In DNA form, the CDR3 reads TGTGCCAGCAGAACAGACAAGAACACTGAAGCTTTCTTT. Encoded protein: CASRTDKNTEAFF. Full variable domain (remainder filled in from reference TRBV5-8 and TRBJ1-1): EAGVTQSPTHLIKTRGQQATLRCSPISGHTSVYWYQQALGLGLQFLLWYDEGEERNRGNFPPRFSGRQFPNYSSELNVNALELEDSALYLCASRTDKNTEAFFGQGTRLTVV.

This chain uses TRBV4-1 with TRBJ2-6; TRBD1 aligns across 10 bases. The V gene's germline CDR1 is MGHRA and CDR2 YSYEKL. The CDR3 is 20 amino acids. The trim removed 4 bases at V and 0 bases at J, leaving 12 bases unmatched. CDR3 sequence: CASSLGRGDRGNSGANVLTF. In DNA form, the CDR3 reads TGCGCCAGCAGCCTCGGGAGGGGGGACAGGGGTAACTCTGGGGCCAACGTCCTGACTTTC.

This clone has a single count. Its ends do not fully match the called genes, so a read error is possible. V usage is TRBV11-1 and J usage is TRBJ2-7; D gene ambiguous. Germline lookup yields CDR1 SGHAT and CDR2 FQDESV (reference sequence). CDR3 length: 11 residues. As DNA, the CDR3 is TGTGCCAGCAGCTTAGATGAGCCGGCGGACTTC. Translation gives CASSLDEPADF.

Only one count was recorded for this clone. J is TRBJ2-3 and V is TRBV19, with 8 bases that match TRBD2. The germline gives CDR1 LNHDA, CDR2 SQIVND (reference sequence). There are 15 residues in the CDR3. Trimming cost V 4 bases and J 2 bases; bases outside gene matches: 5. CDR3 nucleotides: TGTGCCAGTAGTACGACTAGCGATCCCACAGATACGCAGTATTTT. As protein: CASSTTSDPTDTQYF.

V usage is TRBV7-2 and J usage is TRBJ2-1; 7 positions agree with TRBD2. Unmatched junction bases numbered 10, after V lost 1 base and J lost 7 bases. This CDR3 has 16 residues. Germline CDR1 SGHTA, CDR2 FQGNSA. The CDR3 DNA sequence: TGTGCCAGCAGCTTAGTCGCGGGAGTCGGAAAAAATGAGCAGTTCTTC. Its protein product is CASSLVAGVGKNEQFF.

This clone was counted once. The CDR3 protein is CASSSTGGRLAASYEQYF. Here the CDR3 DNA reads TGTGCCAGCAGCTCGACCGGGGGCCGGCTAGCGGCCTCCTACGAGCAGTACTTC. The chain uses TRBV7-9 and TRBJ2-7; a weak D match, TRBD2 (7 bases). Trimming took off 4 bases at V and 0 bases at J, with 22 bases between the two ends. CDR1 SEHNR and CDR2 FQNEAQ come from the germline V gene (reference sequence). This CDR3 is 18 amino acids long.

The J gene is TRBJ2-2, the V gene TRBV7-6; 12 nucleotides align to TRBD2. The CDR3 loop spans 15 amino acids. In germline, CDR1 is SGHVS, CDR2 FNYEAQ. The V segment lost 8 bases and the J segment 6 bases; nucleotides outside the gene matches: 7. CDR3 in amino acids: CASSGLAGGAGELFF. The DNA of the CDR3 is TGTGCCAGCTCGGGACTAGCGGGTGGAGCCGGGGAGCTGTTTTTT.

The chain carries TRBV19 and TRBJ1-3; weak D call: TRBD1 (6 bases). The CDR3 runs 16 residues. Trimming shortened V by 2 bases and J by 0 bases, and 11 bases separated the two germline ends. Germline CDR1 and CDR2: LNHDA and SQIVND (reference sequence). The CDR3 region is CASSIRRDTSGNTIYF. DNA of the CDR3: TGTGCCAGTAGTATACGCCGGGACACCTCTGGAAACACCATATATTTT.

This chain joins TRBV4-2 and TRBJ1-1; D remains ambiguous. Germline values: CDR1 LGHNA, CDR2 YNFKEQ. The CDR3 runs to 16 residues. V was trimmed by 0 bases and J by 3 bases, leaving 14 bases between them. The CDR3 region has the DNA TGTGCCAGCAGCCAAGAATGGTATCGGGGAGACACTGAAGCTTTCTTT. It specifies CASSQEWYRGDTEAFF.

The chain joins TRBV5-1 to TRBJ2-7; perhaps D is TRBD1 or TRBD2 (5 bases each). Germline CDR1 and CDR2: SGHRS and YFSETQ. This CDR3 has 13 residues. Between the trimmed V and J ends, which lost 3 bases and 4 bases, there was a span of 11 bases. The CDR3 reads CASSSRGDYEQYF. For the CDR3, the DNA is TGCGCCAGCAGCTCGAGGGGCGATTACGAGCAGTACTTC.

The chain joins TRBV5-8 to TRBJ2-7, with a weak D call TRBD2 (6 bases). Germline V lookup: CDR1 SGHTS, CDR2 YDEGEE. This CDR3 is built from 13 residues. The V gene lost 1 base and the J gene lost 7 bases, with 12 bases spanning the gap. CDR3 sequence reads: CASSLTHRGEQYF. In DNA form, the CDR3 reads TGTGCCAGCAGCTTGACTCATCGGGGGGAGCAGTACTTC.

The rearrangement uses TRBV7-2 and TRBJ2-7; TRBD2 might be the D (5 bases). Germline V lookup: CDR1 SGHTA, CDR2 FQGNSA. Between the trimmed V and J ends, which lost 2 bases and 4 bases, there was a span of 15 bases. This CDR3 has 15 residues. DNA of the CDR3: TGTGCCAGCAGCTTAAATCAGGACTCAAGATACGAGCAGTACTTC. Translation gives CASSLNQDSRYEQYF.

The chain uses TRBV10-3 and TRBJ1-2; 8 bases are shared with TRBD1. The ends lost 0 bases at V and 3 bases at J; junction bases unmatched: 6. Germline V gene lookup returns CDR1 ENHRY and CDR2 SYGVKD. The CDR3 loop spans 16 amino acids. The CDR3 here is CAISESTGQGDYGYTF. The CDR3 DNA reads as TGTGCCATCAGTGAGTCTACCGGACAGGGCGACTATGGCTACACCTTC.

The chain has TRBV5-6 and TRBJ1-4, with D uncertain. This CDR3 region has 14 residues. Looked up from germline, CDR1 is SGHDT and CDR2 is YYEEEE. The ends were cut back, 1 base at V and 8 bases at J, with 12 bases in the middle. The CDR3: CASSLRGVREKLFF. The CDR3 nucleotides read TGTGCCAGCAGCTTGCGCGGGGTCAGGGAAAAACTGTTTTTT.

There are a few counts of this clone. The V gene is TRBV7-9, the J gene TRBJ1-1, with D possibly TRBD1 on 6 matching bases. The V gene lost 5 bases and the J gene lost 3 bases, with 16 bases spanning the gap. This CDR3 region has 15 residues. CDR1 SEHNR and CDR2 FQNEAQ come from the germline V gene (reference sequence). CDR3 bases: TGTGCCAGCAGCATTCACAGGGCAGCGGACACTGAAGCTTTCTTT. It is translated as CASSIHRAADTEAFF.

This CDR3 is CASSYGPSVEQYF. The CDR3 region has the DNA TGTGCCAGCAGTTACGGCCCGAGCGTTGAGCAGTACTTC. This chain connects TRBV6-5 to TRBJ2-7; D gene unclear. The V and J ends lost 2 bases and 7 bases respectively, with 12 bases between them. Germline CDR1 reads MNHEY; CDR2 reads SVGAGI. CDR3 length: 13 amino acids.

The count of this clone is one. CDR3 amino acids: CASRARGRRGYEQYF. The CDR3 DNA sequence: TGTGCCAGCAGGGCCCGGGGCCGCCGAGGCTACGAGCAGTACTTC. This rearrangement joins TRBV5-8 to TRBJ2-7; D is perhaps TRBD1 or TRBD2 (5 bases each). Trimming pared 5 bases from V and 3 bases from J, leaving 18 bases between. CDR1 and CDR2 (germline): SGHTS, YDEGEE. The CDR3 is 15 amino acids.

This chain connects TRBV9 to TRBJ2-4; the D is unclear. V was cut by 0 bases and J by 8 bases, with 3 bases left in between. Germline CDR1 and CDR2: SGDLS and YYNGEE. The CDR3 spans 11 residues. CDR3 residues: CASSVGDIQYF. As DNA, the CDR3 is TGTGCCAGCAGCGTAGGTGACATTCAGTACTTC.

This chain links TRBV7-8 with TRBJ2-1, with 7 positions matching TRBD2. The CDR3 totals 15 residues. The V segment lost 3 bases and the J segment 5 bases; nucleotides outside the gene matches: 7. Germline V gene sequence: CDR1 SGHVS, CDR2 FQNEAQ. The CDR3 spells CASSLMGGVNNEQFF. The CDR3 nucleotides are TGTGCCAGCAGCTTGATGGGGGGGGTTAACAATGAGCAGTTCTTC. The complete variable domain, with remaining parts taken from reference TRBV7-8 and TRBJ2-1, reads GAGVSQSPRYKVAKRGQDVALRCDPISGHVSLFWYQQALGQGPEFLTYFQNEAQLDKSGLPSDRFFAERPEGSVSTLKIQRTQQEDSAVYLCASSLMGGVNNEQFFGPGTRLTVL.

V gene TRBV10-3 combines with J gene TRBJ2-1, with D tentatively TRBD1 or TRBD2 (5 bases each). The V and J ends lost 2 bases and 2 bases respectively, with 19 bases between them. This CDR3 has 18 residues. Looked up from germline, CDR1 is ENHRY and CDR2 is SYGVKD. The CDR3 DNA sequence: TGTGCCATCAGTGAGCCTGTAGCGAGGGGAGACACCTACAATGAGCAGTTCTTC. It codes for CAISEPVARGDTYNEQFF.

The chain uses TRBV4-1 and TRBJ1-5; a possible D gene is TRBD1 (6 bases). Germline lookup yields CDR1 MGHRA and CDR2 YSYEKL. The ends were cut back, 8 bases at V and 4 bases at J, with 30 bases in the middle. This CDR3 spans 19 amino acids. Here the CDR3 reads CASPRYIRDTRVSNQPQHF. The CDR3 DNA reads as TGCGCCAGCCCACGTTATATACGGGACACAAGAGTTAGTAATCAGCCCCAGCATTTT.

The chain links TRBV28 to TRBJ2-1; 8 bases map to TRBD2. CDR3 length equals 16 residues. Trimming removed 6 bases from V and 2 bases from J; junction bases left unmatched: 9. Germline V gene sequence: CDR1 MDHEN, CDR2 SYDVKM. Here the CDR3 reads CASSSQTSVAYNEQFF. The CDR3 bases are TGTGCCAGCAGCTCACAGACTAGCGTCGCCTACAATGAGCAGTTCTTC.

This chain links TRBV9 with TRBJ2-2; 15 bases line up with TRBD2. This CDR3 is built from 18 residues. The V and J ends lost 4 bases and 1 base, in that order; junction bases with no gene match: 5. The germline CDR1 and CDR2 sequences are SGDLS and YYNGEE. The CDR3 region is CASSPRGLAGGNTGELFF. CDR3 in DNA: TGTGCCAGCAGCCCCCGGGGACTAGCGGGGGGGAACACCGGGGAGCTGTTTTTT.

As for this clone: Other DNA sequences in this specimen translate into the identical CDR3. As DNA, the CDR3 is TGTGCCAGCTCACCCCCGGATGGTGATCAGCCCCAGCATTTT. This codes for CASSPPDGDQPQHF. The J gene is TRBJ1-5, the V gene TRBV18, with D uncertain. The germline V gene has CDR1 KGHSH and CDR2 LQKENI. The CDR3 consists of 14 residues. V was cut by 3 bases and J by 5 bases, with 11 bases left in between.

J is TRBJ1-4 and V is TRBV28; D remains ambiguous. The CDR3 runs 14 residues. Per the germline V gene, CDR1 is MDHEN and CDR2 is SYDVKM. Trimming left V 2 bases short and J 13 bases short, with 17 bases between. The CDR3 is CASSLVGRTGVLFF. As DNA, the CDR3 is TGTGCCAGCAGTTTAGTCGGCAGGACTGGGGTACTGTTTTTT.

The chain's CDR3 is CASRNSGMVTGELFF. CDR3 nucleotides: TGTGCCAGCCGAAACTCCGGGATGGTCACCGGGGAGCTGTTTTTT. J is TRBJ2-2 and V is TRBV19, with a tentative D call TRBD2 (5 bases). V lost 9 bases and J 4 bases, leaving 18 bases between the germline ends. This CDR3 comprises 15 residues. Germline CDR1 LNHDA, CDR2 SQIVND (reference sequence).

The chain joins TRBV9 to TRBJ2-4, with 7 bases identical to TRBD2. J lost 0 bases, V lost 2 bases, and 8 bases had no gene match. This CDR3 has 17 amino acids. Germline assignment: CDR1 SGDLS and CDR2 YYNGEE. The CDR3 protein is CASSVGSGGLAKNIQYF. CDR3 sequence (DNA): TGTGCCAGCAGCGTTGGGTCGGGAGGCCTAGCCAAAAACATTCAGTACTTC.

This clone was seen once. The genes are TRBV25-1 and TRBJ2-3, with a possible D match to TRBD1 (6 bases). The germline V and J ends were trimmed by 8 bases and 4 bases, with 13 bases remaining between them. Germline-derived CDR1 and CDR2 are MGHDK and SYGVNS. CDR3 length: 13 residues. CDR3: CASQGSYADTQYF. DNA of the CDR3: TGTGCCAGCCAGGGGAGTTACGCAGATACGCAGTATTTT.